The clone carrying this TCR beta chain has only a few counts. The antigen is not known. The data originate from a study of response to subunit inactivated influenza vaccine. TCRdb re-called the RT-PCR reads through MiXCR, storing one row per CDR3 protein. Of 450,000 to 700,000 distinct CDR3 sequences listed, 11% to 15% were seen once; the top ten hold roughly 10%. The CDR3 is 14 amino acids. V was trimmed by 4 bases and J by 7 bases, leaving 16 bases between them. Germline V gene lookup returns CDR1 MNHEY and CDR2 SVGAGI. Study findings and constraints: There was a suggestion from the authors that each seasonal influenza vaccination recruits few new T cells.

The receptor comes from a man aged 50 to 60 who received an inactivated influenza vaccine. This chain uses TRBV6-5 with TRBJ1-2; no firm D call. The sample was PBMCs from blood, taken about 13 days after vaccination. The CDR3 loop is CASSSETAAGGYTF. CDR3 nucleotide sequence: TGTGCCAGCAGTTCCGAGACCGCGGCTGGTGGCTACACCTTC.